The 6 T cell receptor beta chains given below trace back to one sample, sequenced in a study of blood T cell repertoires in COVID-19. The data were produced by immunoSEQ multiplex PCR, yet TCRdb's version contains in-frame clones alone and is incomplete. The data contain roughly 220,000 clones, approximately 80% of them singletons. The specimen sequenced was peripheral blood. These TCRs come from an elderly woman with COVID-19, enrolled during active disease.

The V gene is TRBV19, the J gene TRBJ1-5; D uncertain. The CDR3 extends over 15 amino acids. In germline, CDR1 is LNHDA, CDR2 SQIVND (reference sequence). Trimming pared 10 bases from V and 0 bases from J, leaving 16 bases between. The CDR3 DNA reads TGTGCCACTACCCTCACTTCTTATAGCAATCAGCCCCAGCATTTT. Protein sequence: CATTLTSYSNQPQHF.

A remark on this clone: At the DNA level, this CDR3 is encoded by other sequences in the same sample as well. V gene TRBV6-5 combines with J gene TRBJ2-3; no clear D. The CDR3 has 11 amino acids. The germline V gene encodes CDR1 MNHEY and CDR2 SVGAGI. V was pared by 7 bases and J by 4 bases, with 6 bases between. CDR3 DNA: TGTGCCAGCACTCCTTCAGATACGCAGTATTTT. Translated, it gives CASTPSDTQYF.

The chain combines TRBV5-4 with TRBJ2-7; D possibly corresponds to TRBD2 (6 bases). The CDR3 runs 13 residues. CDR1 is SGHNT and CDR2 is YYREEE in the germline V gene (reference sequence). V lost 4 bases, J lost 2 bases, and 10 bases lay in between. CDR3 nucleotide sequence: TGTGCCAGCAGCATAGGGACTCCCTACGAGCAGTACTTC. Protein: CASSIGTPYEQYF.

This clone has more than one count but fewer than ten. The gene calls are TRBV5-1 and TRBJ2-3; 12 bases align to TRBD2. CDR3 length equals 15 residues. Germline assignment: CDR1 SGHRS and CDR2 YFSETQ. After removal of 4 bases from V and 5 bases from J, the junction contained 5 bases not matched to a gene. CDR3: CASSIKTSGGDTQYF. CDR3 coding DNA: TGCGCCAGCAGCATAAAGACTAGCGGGGGAGATACGCAGTATTTT.

This clone has more than one count but fewer than ten. CDR3 sequence reads: CATSRGLAAQETQYF. The CDR3 bases are TGTGCCACCAGCAGAGGATTGGCGGCTCAAGAGACCCAGTACTTC. This chain links TRBV15 with TRBJ2-5, with unresolved D. CDR1 and CDR2 (germline): LNHNV, YYDKDF (reference sequence). This CDR3 is 15 amino acids long. Trimming stripped 1 base from V and 2 bases from J, with 11 bases between. Supplemented by reference TRBV15 and TRBJ2-5, the full variable domain reads DAMVIQNPRYQVTQFGKPVTLSCSQTLNHNVMYWYQQKSSQAPKLLFHYYDKDFNNEADTPDNFQSRRPNTSFCFLDIRSPGLGDTAMYLCATSRGLAAQETQYFGPGTRLLVL.

About this clone itself: Other DNA variants within this sample encode the same CDR3. The chain joins TRBV30 to TRBJ1-5; D is possibly TRBD1 (5 bases). V lost 0 bases and J lost 0, with 9 bases in between. CDR1 and CDR2 from the germline V gene are GTSNPN and SVGIG (reference sequence). The length of the CDR3 is 15 residues. In DNA form, the CDR3 reads TGTGCCTGGAGTGTAGGGGCCCTTAGCAATCAGCCCCAGCATTTT. Its protein is CAWSVGALSNQPQHF. Complete variable domain (other parts from reference TRBV30 and TRBJ1-5): SQTIHQWPATLVQPVGSPLSLECTVEGTSNPNLYWYRQAAGRGLQLLFYSVGIGQISSEVPQNLSASRPQDRQFILSSKKLLLSDSGFYLCAWSVGALSNQPQHFGDGTRLSIL.